Shown below are 23 T cell receptor beta chains from a single sample sequenced in a study of blood T cell repertoires in COVID-19. This table comes from immunoSEQ multiplex PCR, and its TCRdb copy is limited to in-frame clones, with some not included. This sample has fewer than 250,000 clones, with 80% found just once. Sequenced: PBMCs or T cells enriched from blood (not recorded which). The origin of the receptors is a woman in her thirties or forties with acute COVID-19.

V and J are TRBV19 and TRBJ1-1; 11 bases are a match to TRBD1. This CDR3 spans 17 amino acids. CDR1 and CDR2 from the germline V gene are LNHDA and SQIVND (reference sequence). V lost 5 bases to trimming and J lost 4 bases; unmatched junction nucleotides: 12. The CDR3 spells CASSLRTGGKGSTEAFF. The CDR3 region has the DNA TGTGCCAGTAGTCTAAGGACAGGGGGCAAAGGAAGCACTGAAGCTTTCTTT.

V gene TRBV19 combines with J gene TRBJ1-1; 11 positions match TRBD1. Losses at the gene ends were 5 bases for V and 4 bases for J; bases not matched to a gene: 6. CDR1 is LNHDA and CDR2 is SQIVND in the germline V gene (reference sequence). The CDR3 has 15 residues. In DNA, the CDR3 is TGTGCCAGTAGTCAGGACAGGGGGCAGGGCACTGAAGCTTTCTTT. Its protein product is CASSQDRGQGTEAFF.

The V and J genes are TRBV6-5 and TRBJ1-1, with unresolved D. The CDR3 has 15 residues. CDR1 is MNHEY and CDR2 is SVGAGI in the germline V gene. V shed 6 bases and J shed 1 base, with 15 bases lying between them. The CDR3 protein is CASSPRTGRNTEAFF. The CDR3 DNA follows: TGTGCCAGCAGCCCCCGTACTGGGCGGAACACTGAAGCTTTCTTT.

The chain is built from TRBV7-9 and TRBJ1-4, with 12 bases that match TRBD1. The CDR3 spans 17 residues. The germline CDR1 and CDR2 sequences are SEHNR and FQNEAQ (reference sequence). Trimming took 5 bases from V and 8 from J; bases not matched to a gene: 12. The CDR3 DNA sequence: TGTGCCAGCAGCCAACCAGCGGCGGGGACAGGGGGCGAAAAACTGTTTTTT. Translation gives CASSQPAAGTGGEKLFF.

The chain links TRBV5-1 to TRBJ1-2; D remains ambiguous. CDR1 is SGHRS and CDR2 is YFSETQ in the germline V gene. The CDR3 totals 14 residues. V dropped 0 bases and J dropped 2 bases, with 8 bases sitting between them. CDR3 in DNA: TGCGCCAGCAGCTTGGACGGGAGAAACTATGGCTACACCTTC. This codes for CASSLDGRNYGYTF.

This clone was found once. V gene TRBV4-1 combines with J gene TRBJ1-5; D remains ambiguous. From germline, CDR1 is MGHRA and CDR2 YSYEKL. The V and J ends lost 2 bases and 7 bases respectively, with 9 bases between them. The CDR3 extends over 13 amino acids. The CDR3 region is CASSQSTTQPQHF. In DNA form, the CDR3 reads TGCGCCAGCAGCCAAAGTACTACGCAGCCCCAGCATTTT.

This clone was observed a few times. J is TRBJ1-5 and V is TRBV6-5, with 7 nucleotides matching TRBD1. The germline CDR1 and CDR2 sequences are MNHEY and SVGAGI. The CDR3 is made up of 14 amino acids. J gave up 6 bases and V 7 bases, and 9 bases lay outside the gene matches. For the CDR3, the DNA is TGTGCCAGCACCGAGGGGGCGTCGGGTCAGCCCCAGCATTTT. Translation: CASTEGASGQPQHF.

The genes are TRBV30 and TRBJ2-1; D is possibly TRBD2 (6 bases). The CDR3 contains 14 residues. V lost 1 base and J lost 4, with 11 bases in between. Germline V gene lookup returns CDR1 GTSNPN and CDR2 SVGIG (reference sequence). The CDR3 sequence: CAWSGTTDYNEQFF. The CDR3 DNA follows: TGTGCCTGGAGTGGGACTACAGATTACAATGAGCAGTTCTTC. Based on the CDR3 plus reference TRBV30 and TRBJ2-1, the full variable domain is SQTIHQWPATLVQPVGSPLSLECTVEGTSNPNLYWYRQAAGRGLQLLFYSVGIGQISSEVPQNLSASRPQDRQFILSSKKLLLSDSGFYLCAWSGTTDYNEQFFGPGTRLTVL.

The rearrangement joins TRBV10-3 to TRBJ2-2; 7 nucleotides align to TRBD1. V shed 6 bases and J 2 bases; nucleotides not matched to a gene: 9. Germline-derived CDR1 and CDR2 are ENHRY and SYGVKD. The CDR3 sequence is 16 residues long. The CDR3 sequence: CAISFTGTENTGELFF. The CDR3 nucleotides are TGTGCCATCAGCTTCACCGGGACAGAAAACACCGGGGAGCTGTTTTTT.

The chain recombines TRBV6-5 with TRBJ1-5; a weak D match, TRBD1 (6 bases). Germline loops: CDR1 MNHEY, CDR2 SVGAGI. This CDR3 region has 15 residues. The germline V and J ends were trimmed by 5 bases and 7 bases, with 18 bases remaining between them. The CDR3 is CASSTGTPHEQPQHF. The CDR3 DNA is TGTGCCAGCAGTACCGGGACACCCCACGAGCAGCCCCAGCATTTT.

This sequence joins TRBV28 and TRBJ2-4; possibly TRBD1 for D (6 bases). This CDR3 comprises 16 residues. Germline V gene lookup returns CDR1 MDHEN and CDR2 SYDVKM. The V gene lost 5 bases and the J gene lost 2 bases, with 16 bases spanning the gap. The CDR3 is CASSNPGQTTKNIQYF. CDR3 nucleotide sequence: TGTGCCAGCAGTAATCCGGGACAAACAACCAAAAACATTCAGTACTTC.

The V call is TRBV30, the J call TRBJ1-5; D not certain. Germline V CDR1 and CDR2: GTSNPN, SVGIG (reference sequence). This CDR3 has 13 amino acids. The V and J ends lost 3 bases and 6 bases respectively, with 12 bases between them. This chain's CDR3 is CAWRRVEGQPQHF. The CDR3, as DNA: TGTGCCTGGAGGCGGGTAGAGGGTCAGCCCCAGCATTTT.

V gene TRBV6-5 combines with J gene TRBJ1-3; possibly TRBD1 for D (5 bases). The ends were cut back, 4 bases at V and 1 base at J, with 8 bases in the middle. Germline CDR1 MNHEY, CDR2 SVGAGI. This CDR3 contains 14 residues. CDR3 coding DNA: TGTGCCAGCAGTTCGACAGCATCTGGAAACACCATATATTTT. It translates to CASSSTASGNTIYF.

The chain has TRBV6-5 and TRBJ2-1, with D perhaps TRBD2 (5 bases). Trimming removed 6 bases at V and 0 bases at J, with 12 bases between. This CDR3 has 15 amino acids. CDR1 MNHEY and CDR2 SVGAGI come from the germline V gene. CDR3 sequence: CASSPLAGSYNEQFF. In DNA, the CDR3 is TGTGCCAGCAGCCCCCTAGCTGGCTCCTACAATGAGCAGTTCTTC.

V and J are TRBV6-5 and TRBJ2-2; a possible D gene is TRBD2 (5 bases). Germline-derived CDR1 and CDR2 are MNHEY and SVGAGI. V gave up 7 bases and J gave up 4 bases, with 16 bases separating them. This CDR3 comprises 15 residues. Written as DNA, the CDR3 is TGTGCCAGCACCCCTTGGCTAGCTGGCACCGGGGAGCTGTTTTTT. As protein: CASTPWLAGTGELFF.

This rearrangement joins TRBV4-1 to TRBJ2-3, with 14 bases aligning to TRBD2. Germline V gene lookup returns CDR1 MGHRA and CDR2 YSYEKL. With V trimmed by 6 bases and J by 0 bases, 14 bases remained unmatched. This CDR3 region has 20 residues. In nucleotides, the CDR3 is TGCGCCAGCAGGCATCTTCCGGGACTAGCGGGGGAACTGAGCACAGATACGCAGTATTTT. Encoded protein: CASRHLPGLAGELSTDTQYF.

This clone was seen once. The chain employs TRBV10-3 and TRBJ1-1, with D possibly TRBD1 on 5 matching bases. This CDR3 region has 12 residues. Germline lookup yields CDR1 ENHRY and CDR2 SYGVKD. The V and J ends lost 10 bases and 0 bases respectively, with 9 bases between them. The CDR3 sequence: CATRGVNTEAFF. The CDR3 bases are TGTGCCACCCGGGGGGTGAACACTGAAGCTTTCTTT.

The V and J genes are TRBV4-2 and TRBJ2-5; weak D call: TRBD2 (6 bases). Trimming pared 8 bases from V and 9 bases from J, leaving 19 bases between. The CDR3 has 13 amino acids. The germline V gene has CDR1 LGHNA and CDR2 YNFKEQ. CDR3 nucleotide sequence: TGTGCCAGCTCGTTACCGGGAGTCGGGTCCCAGTACTTC. Protein sequence: CASSLPGVGSQYF.

V is TRBV20-1 and J is TRBJ2-7, with D possibly TRBD1 on 6 matching bases. V lost 6 bases, J lost 5 bases, and 8 bases lay in between. The CDR3 runs 10 residues. The germline V gene has CDR1 DFQATT and CDR2 SNEGSKA (reference sequence). The CDR3 DNA is TGCAGTGCCCACAGGGACGAGCAGTACTTC. Its translation: CSAHRDEQYF.

A few counts support this clone. This chain joins TRBV9 and TRBJ2-2, with 8 bases aligning to TRBD2. The CDR3 totals 17 residues. J was trimmed by 0 bases and V by 3 bases; bases with no gene match: 7. Per the germline V gene, CDR1 is SGDLS and CDR2 is YYNGEE. The CDR3 bases are TGTGCCAGCAGCGATGCGCGGGGGGAAGCGAACACCGGGGAGCTGTTTTTT. It codes for CASSDARGEANTGELFF. The whole variable domain, filled in from reference TRBV9 and TRBJ2-2, reads DSGVTQTPKHLITATGQRVTLRCSPRSGDLSVYWYQQSLDQGLQFLIQYYNGEERAKGNILERFSAQQFPDLHSELNLSSLELGDSALYFCASSDARGEANTGELFFGEGSRLTVL.

This clone has more than one count but fewer than ten. The rearrangement links TRBV9 to TRBJ2-7; TRBD1 aligns across 9 bases. The CDR3 consists of 17 residues. Per the germline V gene, CDR1 is SGDLS and CDR2 is YYNGEE. J gave up 5 bases and V 0 bases, and 12 bases lay outside the gene matches. This chain's CDR3 is CASSVGPNLGQGHEQYF. In DNA form, the CDR3 reads TGTGCCAGCAGCGTAGGTCCTAATTTAGGACAGGGGCACGAGCAGTACTTC.

This sequence joins TRBV6-5 and TRBJ1-2; TRBD1 matches at 7 bases. Germline V gene lookup returns CDR1 MNHEY and CDR2 SVGAGI. This CDR3 is built from 12 residues. With 10 bases clipped from V and 7 bases from J, the junction kept 9 bases outside the gene matches. CDR3 coding DNA: TGTGCCACCTGGACAGGCGTAATTGGCTACACCTTC. It yields the protein CATWTGVIGYTF.

This clone was seen just once. This chain connects TRBV28 to TRBJ2-5; the match to TRBD1 covers 7 bases. After removal of 3 bases from V and 1 base from J, the junction contained 5 bases not matched to a gene. The CDR3 consists of 15 residues. CDR1 and CDR2 from the germline V gene are MDHEN and SYDVKM. The CDR3 here is CASSFQDRAQETQYF. The CDR3, as DNA: TGTGCCAGCAGTTTCCAAGACAGGGCCCAAGAGACCCAGTACTTC.